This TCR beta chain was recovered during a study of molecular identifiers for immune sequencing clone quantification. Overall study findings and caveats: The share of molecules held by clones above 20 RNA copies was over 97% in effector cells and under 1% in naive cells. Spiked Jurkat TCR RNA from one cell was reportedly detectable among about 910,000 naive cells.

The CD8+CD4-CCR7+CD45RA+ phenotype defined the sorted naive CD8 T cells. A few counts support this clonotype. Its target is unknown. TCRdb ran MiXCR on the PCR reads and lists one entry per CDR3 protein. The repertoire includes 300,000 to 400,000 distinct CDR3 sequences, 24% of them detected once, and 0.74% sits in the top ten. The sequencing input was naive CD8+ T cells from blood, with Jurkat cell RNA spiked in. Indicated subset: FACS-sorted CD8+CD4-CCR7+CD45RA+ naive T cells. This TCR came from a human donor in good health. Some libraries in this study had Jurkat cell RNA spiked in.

In nucleotides, the CDR3 is TGCAGTGCTAGTAACGGGTACACCGGGGAGCTGTTTTTT. Its translation: CSASNGYTGELFF. This chain connects TRBV20-1 to TRBJ2-2; unclear D gene. This CDR3 is built from 13 residues. In germline, CDR1 is DFQATT, CDR2 SNEGSKA (reference sequence). Trimming took off 3 bases at V and 3 bases at J, with 8 bases between the two ends.